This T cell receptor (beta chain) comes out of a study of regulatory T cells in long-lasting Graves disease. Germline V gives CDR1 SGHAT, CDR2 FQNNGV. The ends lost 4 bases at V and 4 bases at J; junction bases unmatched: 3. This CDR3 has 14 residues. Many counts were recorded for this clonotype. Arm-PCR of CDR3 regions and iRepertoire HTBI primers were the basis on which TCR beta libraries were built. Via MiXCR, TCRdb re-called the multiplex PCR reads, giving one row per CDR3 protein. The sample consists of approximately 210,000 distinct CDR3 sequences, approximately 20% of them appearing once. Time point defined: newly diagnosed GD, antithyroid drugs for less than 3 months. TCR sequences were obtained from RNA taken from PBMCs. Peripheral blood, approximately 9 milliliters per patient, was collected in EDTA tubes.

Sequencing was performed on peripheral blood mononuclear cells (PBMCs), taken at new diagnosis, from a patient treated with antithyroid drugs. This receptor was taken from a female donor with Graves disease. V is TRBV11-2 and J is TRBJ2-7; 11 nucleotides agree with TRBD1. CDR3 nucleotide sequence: TGTGCCAGCAGCTCGGGACAGGGGGGGTACGAGCAGTACTTC. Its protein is CASSSGQGGYEQYF.